The present T cell receptor (beta chain) was sequenced within a study of blood T cell repertoires in COVID-19 (TCRdb year 2020). Concerning the study at large: The collaborator samples originated in the United States, Italy and Spain and spanned the acute and convalescent phases of COVID-19. The repertoires were made available in a free public database intended to serve as a resource for research on the immune response to SARS-CoV-2. Where available, HLA class I and class II types were taken from metadata supplied by the sample provider and were not determined by assay-based typing. The material from the prospective study consisted of cDNA or gDNA derived from T cells, B-cell-depleted T cells, or PBMCs. Deeply sampled blood TCRbeta repertoires from subjects exposed to, actively infected with, or recovered from COVID-19 were included in the dataset. Sample metadata almost always included a de-identified subject ID, COVID-19 status, age in years and sex. The samples were drawn from two sources: the first 160 participants of the ongoing ImmuneRACE study, and over 950 subjects contributed by 6 global collaborators. Broader findings and caveats from the paper: How much clinical and demographic metadata was included differed by source and by participant, and the metadata was provided uncurated.

Reading from cysteine to phenylalanine, the CDR3 counts 17 amino acids. Left in the record is the CDR3 DNA by itself, 51 bases read in frame from the first base. For this chain, trimming is 1 base at the V end and 1 base at the J end, and the number of junction bases without a gene match is 7. CDR1 and CDR2 are read off the germline V gene as MDHEN and SYDVKM. The immunoSEQ Assay, a bias-controlled multiplex PCR, was used to amplify TCRbeta CDR3 regions from genomic DNA. As for the authors' bioinformatics: Nucleated cell counts per sample were estimated from amplification of reference gene primers within the assay. To quantify the absolute abundance of each unique TCRbeta CDR3 rearrangement, sequence reads were collapsed and filtered. For each sample, productive Simpson clonality was calculated as the square root of Simpson's diversity index across productive rearrangements. The clones in this table, taken by TCRdb from immuneACCESS, are in-frame only. Not every clone is retained; where verified, under half of the shortfall comes from an unresolved V gene, and the cause of the rest is unknown. That table is the source of V, J and clone size, and D and trimming were worked out from the DNA. The sample data list around 350,000 clones, and 85% to 90% of these were observed just once. The ten largest make up about 2.9% of the sample.

This clone was observed a few times. The antigen it recognizes is unknown. The input lacks base qualities; no much larger clone sits a single base away. Whole blood was collected in K2EDTA tubes by collaborating institutions according to the institutions' own protocols. For TCRbeta analysis, collaborator samples were shipped as frozen whole blood, as isolated PBMCs, or as DNA extracted from either sample type. The sample comprised peripheral blood. This TCR derives from a human donor in a cohort sampled during active COVID-19. The receptor chain draws on TRBV28 and TRBJ1-1, and 9 bases in between align with TRBD1. In nucleotide form, the sequence is TGTGCCAGCAGTTTATTGGGGACAGGGTTCCCGAACACTGAAGCTTTCTTT. Its protein product is CASSLLGTGFPNTEAFF.